Given below is one T cell receptor (beta chain) in context. Co-extraction yielded RNA and DNA from around 20-30 mg of unsorted bulk tissue. Subjects presented with primary liver carcinoma managed by surgical resection. The patients carried chronic HBV infection and had received no treatment. This specimen belongs to a study of tumor-infiltrating lymphocytes in primary liver carcinoma. The germline CDR1 and CDR2 sequences are SGHRS and YFSETQ. The CDR3 consists of 11 residues. The V and J ends lost 5 bases and 11 bases respectively, with 11 bases between them. Synthesis of TCR beta cDNA was carried out from about 500 ng total RNA with a constant-region primer. Library construction for TCR beta comprised three nested multiplex PCR rounds performed with slightly modified ARM-PCR. TRBV1-TRBV30 forward primers paired with a C-beta reverse primer drove the first two PCR rounds, about 10 cycles each. TCRdb called the multiplex PCR reads again in MiXCR, with one record for every CDR3 protein. The table includes around 120,000 distinct CDR3 sequences, around two thirds detected once.

The sequencing input was liver tumor tissue from sampling region 1. Regarding subset: tumor region T1, superior pole. The receptor was isolated from a woman aged 55-70 years with primary liver carcinoma and hepatitis B virus infection. The V gene is TRBV5-1, the J gene TRBJ2-1, with D hard to call. CDR3 sequence (DNA): TGCGCCAGCAGTCGGAGTGATAAGCAGTTCTTC. The encoded protein is CASSRSDKQFF.